This TCR beta chain was sequenced during a study of early T cells in non-severe SARS-CoV-2 infection. In germline, CDR1 is DFQATT, CDR2 SNEGSKA (reference sequence). V was pared by 6 bases and J by 0 bases, with 19 bases between. The CDR3 totals 16 residues. This clonotype has at least ten counts. Using its own MiXCR run on the 5' RACE reads, TCRdb lists one record per CDR3 protein. This sample yields tens of thousands of distinct CDR3 sequences, of which over 8% are seen a single time; 4.2% belongs to the top ten. J is TRBJ2-3 and V is TRBV20-1; a possible D gene is TRBD2 (6 bases). The sample taken for sequencing was whole blood. The source of this sequence is an adult who was a healthcare worker with PCR-confirmed SARS-CoV-2 infection or an uninfected control (not recorded which). DNA for the CDR3: TGCAGTGCGGAATCTGGGGAAGGGACTAGCACAGATACGCAGTATTTT. Protein: CSAESGEGTSTDTQYF.